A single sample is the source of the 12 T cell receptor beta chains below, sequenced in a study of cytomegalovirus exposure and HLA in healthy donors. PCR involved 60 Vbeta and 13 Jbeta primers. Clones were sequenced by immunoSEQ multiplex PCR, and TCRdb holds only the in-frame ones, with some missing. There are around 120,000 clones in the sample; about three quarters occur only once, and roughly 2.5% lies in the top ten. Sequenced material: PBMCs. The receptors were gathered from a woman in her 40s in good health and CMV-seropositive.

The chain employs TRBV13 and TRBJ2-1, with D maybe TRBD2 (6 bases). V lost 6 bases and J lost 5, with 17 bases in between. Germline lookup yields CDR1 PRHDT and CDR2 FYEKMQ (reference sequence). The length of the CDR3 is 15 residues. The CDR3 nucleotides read TGTGCCAGCAGAAGAGGCGGGGTCGAAAACAATGAGCAGTTCTTC. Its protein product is CASRRGGVENNEQFF.

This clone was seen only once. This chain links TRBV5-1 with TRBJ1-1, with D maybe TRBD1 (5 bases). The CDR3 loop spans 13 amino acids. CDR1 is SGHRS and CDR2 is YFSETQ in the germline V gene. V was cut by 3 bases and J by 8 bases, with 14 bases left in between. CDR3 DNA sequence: TGCGCCAGCAGCTCCTGGGGGGACTTGGAAGCTTTCTTT. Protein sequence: CASSSWGDLEAFF.

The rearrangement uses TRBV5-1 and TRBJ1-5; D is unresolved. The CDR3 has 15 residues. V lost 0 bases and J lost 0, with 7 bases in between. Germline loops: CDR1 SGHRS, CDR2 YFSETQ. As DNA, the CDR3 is TGCGCCAGCAGCTTGGAACCTAATAGCAATCAGCCCCAGCATTTT. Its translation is CASSLEPNSNQPQHF.

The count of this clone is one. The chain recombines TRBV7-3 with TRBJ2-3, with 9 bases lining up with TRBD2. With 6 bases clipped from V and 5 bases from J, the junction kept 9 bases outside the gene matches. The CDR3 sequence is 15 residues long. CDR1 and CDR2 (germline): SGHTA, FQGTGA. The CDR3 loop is CASSPWGSGRDTQYF. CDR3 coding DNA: TGTGCCAGCAGTCCCTGGGGTAGCGGGAGAGATACGCAGTATTTT.

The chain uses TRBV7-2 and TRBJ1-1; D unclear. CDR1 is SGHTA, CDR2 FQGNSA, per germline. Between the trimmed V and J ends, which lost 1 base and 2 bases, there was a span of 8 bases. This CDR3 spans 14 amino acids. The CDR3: CASSLDQVNTEAFF. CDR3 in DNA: TGTGCCAGCAGCTTAGACCAGGTAAACACTGAAGCTTTCTTT.

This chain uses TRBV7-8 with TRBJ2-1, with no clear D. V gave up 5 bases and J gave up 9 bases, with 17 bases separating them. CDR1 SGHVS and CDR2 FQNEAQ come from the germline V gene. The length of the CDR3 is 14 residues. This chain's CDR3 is CASSNSNEFGEQFF. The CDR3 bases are TGTGCCAGCAGCAACTCAAATGAGTTCGGTGAGCAGTTCTTC.

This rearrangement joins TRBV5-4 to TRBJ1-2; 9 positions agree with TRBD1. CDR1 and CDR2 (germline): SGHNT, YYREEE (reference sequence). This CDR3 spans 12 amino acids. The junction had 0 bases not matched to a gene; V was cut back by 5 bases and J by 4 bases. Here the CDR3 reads CASRGQGYGYTF. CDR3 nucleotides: TGTGCCAGCAGGGGACAGGGCTATGGCTACACCTTC.

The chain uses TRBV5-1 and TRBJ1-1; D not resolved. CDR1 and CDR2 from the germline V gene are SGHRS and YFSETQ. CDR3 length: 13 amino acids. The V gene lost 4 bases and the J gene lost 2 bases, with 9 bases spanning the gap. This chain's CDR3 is CASSGRQNTEAFF. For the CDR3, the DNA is TGCGCCAGCAGCGGCCGACAAAACACTGAAGCTTTCTTT.

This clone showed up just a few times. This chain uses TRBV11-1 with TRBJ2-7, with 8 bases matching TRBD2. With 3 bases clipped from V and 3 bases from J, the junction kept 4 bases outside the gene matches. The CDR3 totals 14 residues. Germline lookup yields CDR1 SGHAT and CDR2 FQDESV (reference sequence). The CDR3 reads CASSFTGGGYEQYF. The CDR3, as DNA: TGTGCCAGCAGCTTTACCGGGGGGGGCTACGAGCAGTACTTC.

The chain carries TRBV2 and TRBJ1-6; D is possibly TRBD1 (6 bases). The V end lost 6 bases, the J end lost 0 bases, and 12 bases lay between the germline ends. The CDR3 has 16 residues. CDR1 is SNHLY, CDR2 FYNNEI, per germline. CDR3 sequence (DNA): TGTGCCAGCAGCGGACAGTCGGGCTCCTATAATTCACCCCTCCACTTT. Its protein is CASSGQSGSYNSPLHF.

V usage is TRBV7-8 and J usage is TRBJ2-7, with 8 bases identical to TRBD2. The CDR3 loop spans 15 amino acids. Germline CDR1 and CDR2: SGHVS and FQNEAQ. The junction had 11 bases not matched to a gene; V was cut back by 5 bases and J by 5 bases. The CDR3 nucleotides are TGTGCCAGCAGCACGTCCGGGACTAGAGGCCACGAGCAGTACTTC. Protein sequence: CASSTSGTRGHEQYF. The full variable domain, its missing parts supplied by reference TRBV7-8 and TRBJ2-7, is GAGVSQSPRYKVAKRGQDVALRCDPISGHVSLFWYQQALGQGPEFLTYFQNEAQLDKSGLPSDRFFAERPEGSVSTLKIQRTQQEDSAVYLCASSTSGTRGHEQYFGPGTRLTVT.

The CDR3 protein is CASRVSGSYNEQFF. Written as DNA, the CDR3 is TGTGCCAGCAGAGTGTCGGGGTCCTACAATGAGCAGTTCTTC. This sequence joins TRBV7-3 and TRBJ2-1; D is perhaps TRBD2 (5 bases). V was shortened by 6 bases and J by 1 base, with 10 bases between the two germline ends. Germline V gene sequence: CDR1 SGHTA, CDR2 FQGTGA. The CDR3 runs to 14 residues.